One T cell receptor beta chain is described in this entry. Antigen: not known. The CDR3 runs to 12 residues. Per germline, CDR1 ENHRY and CDR2 SYGVKD. The germline V and J ends were trimmed by 4 bases and 3 bases, with 5 bases remaining between them. 13 Jbeta primers and 60 Vbeta primers were used for the PCR. The assay was immunoSEQ multiplex PCR, and TCRdb's table has in-frame clones only and misses some. The table shows around 100,000 clones, with 75% occurring only once. The data originate from a study of cytomegalovirus exposure and HLA in healthy donors. Study outcomes and limitations: TCR beta V- and J-gene trimming, according to a later analysis, was linked to a missense DCLRE1C variant.

The sequence came from a man over 45 in good health and CMV-seronegative. Sequences were obtained from PBMCs. V usage is TRBV10-3 and J usage is TRBJ2-3, with D hard to call. CDR3 coding DNA: TGTGCCATCAGTGGAGAGACAGATACGCAGTATTTT. This gives the protein CAISGETDTQYF.